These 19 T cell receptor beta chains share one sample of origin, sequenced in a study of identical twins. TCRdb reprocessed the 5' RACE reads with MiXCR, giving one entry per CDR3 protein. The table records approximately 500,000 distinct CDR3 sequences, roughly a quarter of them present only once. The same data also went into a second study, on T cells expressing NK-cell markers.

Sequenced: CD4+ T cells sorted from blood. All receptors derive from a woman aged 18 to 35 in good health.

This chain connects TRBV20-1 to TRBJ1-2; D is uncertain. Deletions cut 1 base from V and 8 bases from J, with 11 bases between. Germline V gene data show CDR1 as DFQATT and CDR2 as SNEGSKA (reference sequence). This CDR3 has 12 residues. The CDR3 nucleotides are TGCAGTGCTAGAGTCACGGGTACAGGCTACACCTTC. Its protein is CSARVTGTGYTF.

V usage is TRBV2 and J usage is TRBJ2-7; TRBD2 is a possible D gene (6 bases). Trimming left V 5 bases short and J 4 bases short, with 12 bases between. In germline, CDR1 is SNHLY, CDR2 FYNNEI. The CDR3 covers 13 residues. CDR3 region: CASSWEAGYEQYF. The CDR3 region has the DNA TGTGCCAGCAGTTGGGAGGCGGGGTACGAGCAGTACTTC.

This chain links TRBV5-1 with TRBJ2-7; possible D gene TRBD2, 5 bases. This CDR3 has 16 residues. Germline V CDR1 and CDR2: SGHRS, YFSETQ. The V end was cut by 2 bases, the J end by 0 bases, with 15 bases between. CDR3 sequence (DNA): TGCGCCAGCAGCTTCTCACGGGGATCCAGCTCCTACGAGCAGTACTTC. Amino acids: CASSFSRGSSSYEQYF.

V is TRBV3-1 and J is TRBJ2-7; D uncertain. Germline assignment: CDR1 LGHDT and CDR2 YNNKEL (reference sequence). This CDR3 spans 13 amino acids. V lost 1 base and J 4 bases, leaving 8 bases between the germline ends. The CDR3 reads CASSQGWAYEQYF. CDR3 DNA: TGTGCCAGCAGCCAAGGCTGGGCTTACGAGCAGTACTTC.

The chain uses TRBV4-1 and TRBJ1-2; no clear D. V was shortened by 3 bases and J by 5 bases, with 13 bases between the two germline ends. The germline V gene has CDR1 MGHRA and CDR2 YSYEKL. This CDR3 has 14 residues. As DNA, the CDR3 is TGCGCCAGCAGCCATCCGGGTAGGGCGTATGGCTACACCTTC. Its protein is CASSHPGRAYGYTF.

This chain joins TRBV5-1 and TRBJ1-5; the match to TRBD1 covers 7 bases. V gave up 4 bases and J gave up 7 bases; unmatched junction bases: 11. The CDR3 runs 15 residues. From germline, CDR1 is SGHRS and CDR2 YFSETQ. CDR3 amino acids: CASSNTGDSEQPQHF. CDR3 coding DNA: TGCGCCAGCAGCAACACAGGGGATTCTGAACAGCCCCAGCATTTT.

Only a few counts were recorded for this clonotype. The DNA for the CDR3 is TGTGCCAGCAGTTTCCGGACAGGGGTCGAGCAGTACTTC. Translated: CASSFRTGVEQYF. The rearrangement uses TRBV27 and TRBJ2-7; 9 nucleotides match TRBD1. The V segment lost 3 bases and the J segment 6 bases; nucleotides outside the gene matches: 3. The germline CDR1 and CDR2 sequences are MNHEY and SMNVEV (reference sequence). The CDR3 extends over 13 amino acids.

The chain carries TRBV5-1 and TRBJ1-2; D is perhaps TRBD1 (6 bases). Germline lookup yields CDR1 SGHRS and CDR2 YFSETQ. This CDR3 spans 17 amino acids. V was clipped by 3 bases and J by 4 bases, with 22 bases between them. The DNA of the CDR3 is TGCGCCAGCAGCTCCAGCTTACAGGGCCCTATGACCTATGGCTACACCTTC. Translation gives CASSSSLQGPMTYGYTF.

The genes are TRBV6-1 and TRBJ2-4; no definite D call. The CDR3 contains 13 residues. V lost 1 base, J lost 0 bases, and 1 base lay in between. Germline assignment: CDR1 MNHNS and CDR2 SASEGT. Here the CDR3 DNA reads TGTGCCAGCAGTGAAGAAGCCAAAAACATTCAGTACTTC. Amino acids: CASSEEAKNIQYF.

This chain's CDR3 is CSAPDSNYEQYF. CDR3 coding DNA: TGCAGTGCTCCGGACAGCAACTACGAGCAGTACTTC. The chain is built from TRBV20-1 and TRBJ2-7; possible D gene TRBD1, 6 bases. V lost 5 bases to trimming and J lost 3 bases, with 11 bases between them. From germline, CDR1 is DFQATT and CDR2 SNEGSKA (reference sequence). The length of the CDR3 is 12 residues.

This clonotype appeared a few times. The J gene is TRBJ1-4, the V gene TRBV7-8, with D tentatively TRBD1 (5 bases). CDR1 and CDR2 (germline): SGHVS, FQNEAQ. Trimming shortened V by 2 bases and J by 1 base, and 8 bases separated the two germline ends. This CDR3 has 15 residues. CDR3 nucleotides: TGTGCCAGCAGCTTATTCGGGGGAACTAATGAAAAACTGTTTTTT. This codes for CASSLFGGTNEKLFF.

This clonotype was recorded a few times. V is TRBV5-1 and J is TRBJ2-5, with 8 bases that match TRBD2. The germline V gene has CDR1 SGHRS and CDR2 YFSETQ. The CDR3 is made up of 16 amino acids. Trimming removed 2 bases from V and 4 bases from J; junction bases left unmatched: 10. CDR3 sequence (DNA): TGCGCCAGCAGCTTAGGAGTCGGGAGGGCCCGAGAGACCCAGTACTTC. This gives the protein CASSLGVGRARETQYF.

CDR3 in amino acids: CASSPPRQGGQETQYF. CDR3 coding DNA: TGTGCCAGCAGTCCCCCTAGACAGGGAGGACAAGAGACCCAGTACTTC. The V gene is TRBV6-1, the J gene TRBJ2-5, with D possibly matching TRBD1 (7 bases). The CDR3 extends over 16 amino acids. With 5 bases removed from V and 2 bases from J, the gap between germline ends came to 18 bases. Germline assignment: CDR1 MNHNS and CDR2 SASEGT.

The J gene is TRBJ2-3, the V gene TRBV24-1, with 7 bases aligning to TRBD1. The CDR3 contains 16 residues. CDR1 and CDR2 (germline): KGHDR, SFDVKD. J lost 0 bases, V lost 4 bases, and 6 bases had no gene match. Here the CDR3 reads CATSETGTASTDTQYF. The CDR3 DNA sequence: TGTGCCACCAGTGAGACCGGGACAGCTAGCACAGATACGCAGTATTTT.

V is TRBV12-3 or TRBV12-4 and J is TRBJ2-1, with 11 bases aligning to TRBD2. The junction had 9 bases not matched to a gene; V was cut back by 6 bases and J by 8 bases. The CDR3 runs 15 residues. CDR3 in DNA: TGTGCCAGCAGGCAACTGACTAGCGGGGACTATGAGCAGTTCTTC. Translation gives CASRQLTSGDYEQFF.

This chain's CDR3 is CASSLDSNEQFF. CDR3 bases: TGTGCCAGCAGCCTAGACAGCAATGAGCAGTTCTTC. This sequence joins TRBV9 and TRBJ2-1, with TRBD1 as a possible D gene (5 bases). Germline lookup yields CDR1 SGDLS and CDR2 YYNGEE. Trimming shortened V by 4 bases and J by 6 bases, and 8 bases separated the two germline ends. The CDR3 has 12 residues. Based on the CDR3 plus reference TRBV9 and TRBJ2-1, the full variable domain is DSGVTQTPKHLITATGQRVTLRCSPRSGDLSVYWYQQSLDQGLQFLIQYYNGEERAKGNILERFSAQQFPDLHSELNLSSLELGDSALYFCASSLDSNEQFFGPGTRLTVL.

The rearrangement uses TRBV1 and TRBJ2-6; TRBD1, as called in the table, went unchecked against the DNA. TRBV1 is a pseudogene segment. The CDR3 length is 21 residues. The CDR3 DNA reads TGCACCAGCAGCCAAGATTTCCCCCCGGGACCCGAAGCGACCGGGGCCAACGTCCTGACTTTC. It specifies CTSSQDFPPGPEATGANVLTF.

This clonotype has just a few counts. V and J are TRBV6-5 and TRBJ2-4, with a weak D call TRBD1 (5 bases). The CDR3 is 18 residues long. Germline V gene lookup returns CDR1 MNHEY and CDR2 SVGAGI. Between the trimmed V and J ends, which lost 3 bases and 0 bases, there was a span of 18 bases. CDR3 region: CASSYTGAGFLAKNIQYF. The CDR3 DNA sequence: TGTGCCAGCAGTTATACTGGGGCAGGCTTTTTAGCCAAAAACATTCAGTACTTC.

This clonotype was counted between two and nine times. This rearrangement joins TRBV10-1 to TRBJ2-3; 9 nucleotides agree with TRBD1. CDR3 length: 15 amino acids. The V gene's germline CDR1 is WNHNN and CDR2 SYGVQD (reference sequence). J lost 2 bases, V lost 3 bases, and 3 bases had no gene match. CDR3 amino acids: CASSDRDRVTDTQYF. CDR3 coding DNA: TGCGCCAGCAGTGACCGGGACAGGGTCACAGATACGCAGTATTTT.